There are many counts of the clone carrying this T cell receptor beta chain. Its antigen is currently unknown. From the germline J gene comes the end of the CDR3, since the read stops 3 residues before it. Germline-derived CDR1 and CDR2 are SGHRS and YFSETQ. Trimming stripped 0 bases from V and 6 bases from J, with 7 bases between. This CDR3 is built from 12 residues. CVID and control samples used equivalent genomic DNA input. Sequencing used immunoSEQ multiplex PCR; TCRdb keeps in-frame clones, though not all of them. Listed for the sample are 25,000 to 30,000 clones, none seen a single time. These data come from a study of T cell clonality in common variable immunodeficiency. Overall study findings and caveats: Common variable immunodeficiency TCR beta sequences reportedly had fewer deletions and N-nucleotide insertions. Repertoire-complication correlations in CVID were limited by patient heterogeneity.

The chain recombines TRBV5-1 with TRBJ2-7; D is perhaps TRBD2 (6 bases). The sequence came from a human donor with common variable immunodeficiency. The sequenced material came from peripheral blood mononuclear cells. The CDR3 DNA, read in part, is TGCGCCAGCAGCTTGGCCGGGGGCGAG. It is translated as CASSLAGGE. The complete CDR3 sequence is CASSLAGGEQYF. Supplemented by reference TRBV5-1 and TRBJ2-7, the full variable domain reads KAGVTQTPRYLIKTRGQQVTLSCSPISGHRSVSWYQQTPGQGLQFLFEYFSETQRNKGNFPGRFSGRQFSNSRSEMNVSTLELGDSALYLCASSLAGGEQYFGPGTRLTVT.